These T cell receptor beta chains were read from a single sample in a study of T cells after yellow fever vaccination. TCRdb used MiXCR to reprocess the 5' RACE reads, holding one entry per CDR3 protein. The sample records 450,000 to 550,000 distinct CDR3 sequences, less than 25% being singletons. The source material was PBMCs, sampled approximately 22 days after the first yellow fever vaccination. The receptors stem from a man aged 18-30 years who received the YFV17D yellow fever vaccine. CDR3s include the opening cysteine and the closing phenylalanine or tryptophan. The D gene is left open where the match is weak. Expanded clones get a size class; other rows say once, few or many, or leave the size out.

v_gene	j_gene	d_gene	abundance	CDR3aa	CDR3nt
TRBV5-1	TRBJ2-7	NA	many	CASSLQLASYEQYF	TGCGCCAGCAGCTTGCAGCTGGCCTCCTACGAGCAGTACTTC
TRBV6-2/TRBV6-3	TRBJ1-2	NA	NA	CASITPPLGRQTPANGYTF	TGTGCCAGCATCACACCACCACTGGGGCGCCAAACCCCCGCGAATGGCTACACCTTC
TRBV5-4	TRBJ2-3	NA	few	CASSLVPISSDTQYF	TGTGCCAGCAGCTTGGTACCTATTTCTTCTGATACGCAGTATTTT
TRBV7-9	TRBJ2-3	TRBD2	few	CASSPTGLATDTQYF	TGTGCCAGCAGCCCTACGGGACTAGCCACAGATACGCAGTATTTT
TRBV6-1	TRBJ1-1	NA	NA	CASSPPAFNTEAFF	TGTGCCAGCAGCCCACCAGCGTTCAACACTGAAGCTTTCTTT
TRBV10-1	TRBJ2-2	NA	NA	CASSDVGANTGELFF	TGCGCCAGCAGTGACGTCGGCGCGAACACCGGGGAGCTGTTTTTT
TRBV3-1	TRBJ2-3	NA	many	CASSQGNLETDTQYF	TGTGCCAGCAGCCAAGGAAATCTAGAGACGGATACGCAGTATTTT
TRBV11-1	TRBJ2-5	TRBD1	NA	CASSLVAWTGYQETQYF	TGTGCCAGCAGCTTAGTTGCCTGGACAGGCTACCAAGAGACCCAGTACTTC
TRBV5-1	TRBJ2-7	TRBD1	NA	CASSGTDYEQYF	TGCGCCAGCAGCGGGACAGACTACGAGCAGTACTTC
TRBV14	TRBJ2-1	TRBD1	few	CASSQGKAVGGAYNEQFF	TGTGCCAGCAGCCAAGGTAAAGCGGTAGGGGGCGCCTACAATGAGCAGTTCTTC
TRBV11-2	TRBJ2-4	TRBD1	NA	CASSLRDRGNIQYF	TGTGCCAGCAGCTTACGGGACAGGGGAAACATTCAGTACTTC
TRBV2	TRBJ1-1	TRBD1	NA	CASLTGLNTEAFF	TGTGCCAGTTTGACAGGGCTGAACACTGAAGCTTTCTTT
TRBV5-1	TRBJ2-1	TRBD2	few	CASSWGSSGGAGGYNEQFF	TGCGCCAGCAGCTGGGGATCTAGCGGGGGGGCCGGTGGATACAATGAGCAGTTCTTC
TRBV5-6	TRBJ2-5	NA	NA	CASSLYRPAGYDQETQYF	TGTGCCAGCAGCTTATACCGCCCAGCAGGATACGACCAAGAGACCCAGTACTTC
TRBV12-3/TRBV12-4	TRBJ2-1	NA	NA	CASSLPPNEQFF	TGTGCCAGCAGTTTGCCGCCAAATGAGCAGTTCTTC
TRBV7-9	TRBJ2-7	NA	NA	CASSPPSGSYEQYF	TGTGCCAGCAGCCCACCTTCCGGCTCCTACGAGCAGTACTTC
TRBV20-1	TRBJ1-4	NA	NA	CSARDFRFQTNEKLFF	TGCAGTGCTAGAGATTTCAGGTTCCAAACTAATGAAAAACTGTTTTTT
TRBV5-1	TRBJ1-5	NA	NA	CASSLAGYNQPQHF	TGCGCCAGCAGCTTGGCTGGCTACAATCAGCCCCAGCATTTT
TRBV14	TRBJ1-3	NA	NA	CASSQVSYFSGNTIYF	TGTGCCAGCAGCCAAGTATCATACTTCTCTGGAAACACCATATATTTT
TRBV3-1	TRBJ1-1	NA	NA	CASSPRVTSAEAFF	TGTGCCAGCAGCCCCCGGGTAACCTCGGCCGAAGCTTTCTTT
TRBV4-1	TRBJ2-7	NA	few	CASSQVPVEDYEQYF	TGCGCCAGCAGCCAAGTGCCGGTTGAAGACTACGAGCAGTACTTC
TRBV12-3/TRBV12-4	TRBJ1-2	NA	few	CASSLDPTWGGYTF	TGTGCCAGCAGTTTAGATCCAACATGGGGGGGCTACACCTTC
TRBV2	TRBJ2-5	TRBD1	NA	CASTDRGTGGETQYF	TGTGCCAGCACTGACAGGGGCACCGGCGGAGAGACCCAGTACTTC
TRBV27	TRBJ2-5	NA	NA	CASSLSGRSETQYF	TGTGCCAGCAGTTTATCGGGGCGGTCGGAGACCCAGTACTTC
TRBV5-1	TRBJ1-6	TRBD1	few	CASSRGGETGVSPLHF	TGCGCCAGCAGCCGGGGCGGTGAGACAGGGGTCTCACCCCTCCACTTT
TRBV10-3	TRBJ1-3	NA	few	CAIGSGETGNTIYF	TGTGCCATCGGATCGGGGGAGACTGGAAACACCATATATTTT
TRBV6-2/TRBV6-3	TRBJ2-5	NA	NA	CASTRGTYTTQYF	TGTGCCAGCACTAGGGGGACTTATACAACCCAGTACTTC
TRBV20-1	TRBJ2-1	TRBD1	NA	CSATTPGQGLYEQFF	TGCAGTGCAACAACACCGGGACAGGGGCTCTATGAGCAGTTCTTC
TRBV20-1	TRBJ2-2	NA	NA	CSARDLSGPARELFF	TGCAGTGCTAGAGATCTCTCGGGACCGGCGAGGGAGCTGTTTTTT